The rows below give T cell receptor beta chains drawn from one sample of a study of blood T cell repertoires in COVID-19. The repertoire was sequenced with immunoSEQ multiplex PCR; TCRdb's copy has only in-frame clones and lacks some. The table has under 250,000 clones, 80% to 95% seen once. The sample consisted of peripheral blood. The receptors here all came from a man aged 60 to 69 with COVID-19, enrolled during active disease. Both conserved end residues are part of each CDR3. Fields, in order: V gene, clone size, J gene, D gene, CDR3 DNA, CDR3 protein. D genes are given only for firm matches. Clone size is given for some rows only: seen once, a few or many times, or a class if the clone is expanded.

V gene: TRBV7-2
clone size: .
J gene: TRBJ2-3
D gene: .
CDR3 DNA: TGTGCCAGCAGCCCCGATCGGGGGGCGGCAGATACGCAGTATTTT
CDR3 protein: CASSPDRGAADTQYF

V gene: TRBV4-1
clone size: few
J gene: TRBJ2-7
D gene: TRBD2
CDR3 DNA: TGCGCCAGCAGCCCTGGACGGACTAGCGGCGGCTACGAGCAGTACTTC
CDR3 protein: CASSPGRTSGGYEQYF

V gene: TRBV7-9
clone size: .
J gene: TRBJ1-5
D gene: .
CDR3 DNA: TGTGCCAGCAGCAGAGGGCCTGGGGGCAATCAGCCCCAGCATTTT
CDR3 protein: CASSRGPGGNQPQHF

V gene: TRBV2
clone size: .
J gene: TRBJ1-4
D gene: .
CDR3 DNA: TGTGCCAGCGTCAGGTCAACTAATGAAAAACTGTTTTTT
CDR3 protein: CASVRSTNEKLFF

V gene: TRBV7-9
clone size: .
J gene: TRBJ1-1
D gene: TRBD1
CDR3 DNA: TGTGCCAGCAGCCCACGGTCAGGGGGCGGAATGAACACTGAAGCTTTCTTT
CDR3 protein: CASSPRSGGGMNTEAFF

V gene: TRBV24-1
clone size: .
J gene: TRBJ2-1
D gene: .
CDR3 DNA: TGTGCCACCAGTGAGGCGACTACAAATGAGCAGTTCTTC
CDR3 protein: CATSEATTNEQFF

V gene: TRBV7-2
clone size: .
J gene: TRBJ2-2
D gene: TRBD2
CDR3 DNA: TGTGCCAGCAGATTTAGCGGGGTGCTGAACACCGGGGAGCTGTTTTTT
CDR3 protein: CASRFSGVLNTGELFF

V gene: TRBV4-2
clone size: .
J gene: TRBJ1-6
D gene: .
CDR3 DNA: TGTGCCAGCAGCCAAGATTCGGGGGAGCCCTCCCTCCACTTT
CDR3 protein: CASSQDSGEPSLHF

V gene: TRBV3-1/TRBV3-2
clone size: .
J gene: TRBJ2-1
D gene: TRBD2
CDR3 DNA: TGTGCCAGCAGCCAAGAGTGGACTAGCGGGGGGGCCTACAATGAGCAGTTCTTC
CDR3 protein: CASSQEWTSGGAYNEQFF

V gene: TRBV28
clone size: once
J gene: TRBJ1-2
D gene: .
CDR3 DNA: TGTGCCAGCAGTACAGTGGGTGGCTACACCTTC
CDR3 protein: CASSTVGGYTF

V gene: TRBV11-3
clone size: .
J gene: TRBJ2-3
D gene: TRBD2
CDR3 DNA: TGTGCCAGCAGCTTACTAGCGGGGGGGCCCAAGGGGAAGGGAGATACGCAGTATTTT
CDR3 protein: CASSLLAGGPKGKGDTQYF

V gene: TRBV19
clone size: .
J gene: TRBJ1-4
D gene: .
CDR3 DNA: TGTGCCAGTAGTAATGGGGCAGGCCTTAATGAAAAACTGTTTTTT
CDR3 protein: CASSNGAGLNEKLFF

V gene: TRBV9
clone size: .
J gene: TRBJ2-3
D gene: .
CDR3 DNA: TGTGCCAGCAGCGTTACAGTTCGCACAGATACGCAGTATTTT
CDR3 protein: CASSVTVRTDTQYF

V gene: TRBV10-1
clone size: few
J gene: TRBJ2-7
D gene: .
CDR3 DNA: TGCGCCAGCAGTGAGGGGCGGGCTCAGTACTTC
CDR3 protein: CASSEGRAQYF

V gene: TRBV9
clone size: once
J gene: TRBJ2-1
D gene: TRBD2
CDR3 DNA: TGTGCCAGCAGCTTACGACTAGCGGGAGGACTCAATGAGCAGTTCTTC
CDR3 protein: CASSLRLAGGLNEQFF

V gene: TRBV5-4
clone size: .
J gene: TRBJ2-7
D gene: TRBD2
CDR3 DNA: TGTGCCAGCAGCTTGGGGGGGACTAGCGGGATAACCTACGAGCAGTACTTC
CDR3 protein: CASSLGGTSGITYEQYF

V gene: TRBV28
clone size: .
J gene: TRBJ1-5
D gene: TRBD1
CDR3 DNA: TGTGCCAGCAGGGCGGACAGGAGCAATCAGCCCCAGCATTTT
CDR3 protein: CASRADRSNQPQHF

V gene: TRBV18
clone size: .
J gene: TRBJ2-2
D gene: .
CDR3 DNA: TGTGCCAGCTCACCATCTCGACAGGGAGGCACCGGGGAGCTGTTTTTT
CDR3 protein: CASSPSRQGGTGELFF

V gene: TRBV27
clone size: .
J gene: TRBJ2-1
D gene: .
CDR3 DNA: TGTGCCAGCAGTTTTTTTTCCGGGTTGTCCTACAATGAGCAGTTCTTC
CDR3 protein: CASSFFSGLSYNEQFF

V gene: TRBV19
clone size: .
J gene: TRBJ1-5
D gene: TRBD1
CDR3 DNA: TGTGCCAGTAGGGATAGGGACAGTAGCAATCAGCCCCAGCATTTT
CDR3 protein: CASRDRDSSNQPQHF

V gene: TRBV7-3
clone size: .
J gene: TRBJ2-2
D gene: .
CDR3 DNA: TGTGCCAGCAGCCTCACTAGCATCGGGGAGCTGTTTTTT
CDR3 protein: CASSLTSIGELFF

V gene: TRBV2
clone size: .
J gene: TRBJ2-2
D gene: TRBD2
CDR3 DNA: TGTGCCAGCAGGCCCCGGGCTAGCGGGGGCACCGGGGAGCTGTTTTTT
CDR3 protein: CASRPRASGGTGELFF

V gene: TRBV11-2
clone size: .
J gene: TRBJ1-6
D gene: .
CDR3 DNA: TGTGCCAGCAGCTTAGGCGTAGGGGGTAATTCACCCCTCCACTTT
CDR3 protein: CASSLGVGGNSPLHF

V gene: TRBV29-1
clone size: .
J gene: TRBJ1-4
D gene: .
CDR3 DNA: TGCAGCGTTGTATCAGGGGAATTTGGAAAACTGTTTTTT
CDR3 protein: CSVVSGEFGKLFF

V gene: TRBV7-3
clone size: .
J gene: TRBJ2-2
D gene: TRBD2
CDR3 DNA: TGTGCCAGCAGCCCGTCTAGCGGGAGGCAGACCGGGGAGCTGTTTTTT
CDR3 protein: CASSPSSGRQTGELFF

V gene: TRBV3-1/TRBV3-2
clone size: .
J gene: TRBJ1-1
D gene: TRBD1
CDR3 DNA: TGTGCCAGCAGCCAAGCCGGGACAGGGAACACTGAAGCTTTCTTT
CDR3 protein: CASSQAGTGNTEAFF

V gene: TRBV6-5
clone size: once
J gene: TRBJ2-1
D gene: .
CDR3 DNA: TGTGCCAGCAGTTACTCAAGCGAACCCTACAATGAGCAGTTCTTC
CDR3 protein: CASSYSSEPYNEQFF

V gene: TRBV19
clone size: .
J gene: TRBJ2-3
D gene: TRBD2
CDR3 DNA: TGTGCCAGTAGTCCGTTAGCGGGGCGCACAGATACGCAGTATTTT
CDR3 protein: CASSPLAGRTDTQYF

V gene: TRBV18
clone size: .
J gene: TRBJ1-2
D gene: TRBD1
CDR3 DNA: TGTGCCAGCTCACCACCTTCCCTTGACAGGGGGTATGGCTACACCTTC
CDR3 protein: CASSPPSLDRGYGYTF

V gene: TRBV19
clone size: .
J gene: TRBJ2-7
D gene: TRBD2
CDR3 DNA: TGTGCCAGTAGACGTCTTTGGCGGGAGGTGCATCAGGGCTACGAGCAGTACTTC
CDR3 protein: CASRRLWREVHQGYEQYF

V gene: TRBV29-1
clone size: .
J gene: TRBJ2-7
D gene: .
CDR3 DNA: TGCAGCGTTGGAGACAGAGAGCAGTACTTC
CDR3 protein: CSVGDREQYF

V gene: TRBV5-1
clone size: .
J gene: TRBJ2-1
D gene: TRBD1
CDR3 DNA: TGCGCCAGCGGGGGACAGGGGTTTCGCGATGAGCAGTTCTTC
CDR3 protein: CASGGQGFRDEQFF

V gene: TRBV7-2
clone size: .
J gene: TRBJ1-4
D gene: .
CDR3 DNA: TGTGCCAGCAGCCCTTCCGAACGAGCAACTAATGAAAAACTGTTTTTT
CDR3 protein: CASSPSERATNEKLFF

V gene: TRBV9
clone size: once
J gene: TRBJ1-2
D gene: TRBD1
CDR3 DNA: TGTGCCAGCAGCGTAGCCTTCCCGGGACAGGGGCCTAACTATGGCTACACCTTC
CDR3 protein: CASSVAFPGQGPNYGYTF

V gene: TRBV19
clone size: .
J gene: TRBJ2-1
D gene: TRBD2
CDR3 DNA: TGTGCCAGTAGTACCCGACTAGCGGGAGACTACAATGAGCAGTTCTTC
CDR3 protein: CASSTRLAGDYNEQFF

V gene: TRBV5-4
clone size: .
J gene: TRBJ2-7
D gene: .
CDR3 DNA: TGTGCCAGCAGCCGAACAGGGAACCCTGGTTACGAGCAGTACTTC
CDR3 protein: CASSRTGNPGYEQYF

V gene: TRBV11-2
clone size: .
J gene: TRBJ2-3
D gene: .
CDR3 DNA: TGTGCCAGCAGCCCCCCAGAGAACGAGAAGACTTTTAGCACAGATACGCAGTATTTT
CDR3 protein: CASSPPENEKTFSTDTQYF

V gene: TRBV19
clone size: .
J gene: TRBJ1-2
D gene: TRBD1
CDR3 DNA: TGTGCCAGTAGCCCTTATCAAGGACAGGGCAGCTATGGCTACACCTTC
CDR3 protein: CASSPYQGQGSYGYTF

V gene: TRBV10-3
clone size: .
J gene: TRBJ1-1
D gene: .
CDR3 DNA: TGTGCCATCAGTCGGAACACTGAAGCTTTCTTT
CDR3 protein: CAISRNTEAFF

V gene: TRBV18
clone size: .
J gene: TRBJ2-7
D gene: TRBD1
CDR3 DNA: TGTGCCAGCTCACCGGGGACAGTGAGCTACGAGCAGTACTTC
CDR3 protein: CASSPGTVSYEQYF

V gene: TRBV6-5
clone size: .
J gene: TRBJ1-2
D gene: TRBD1
CDR3 DNA: TGTGCCAGCAGTTACTCAGGGACAGGAAACTATGGCTACACCTTC
CDR3 protein: CASSYSGTGNYGYTF

V gene: TRBV19
clone size: .
J gene: TRBJ1-2
D gene: .
CDR3 DNA: TGTGCCAGTAAAGAGTCGCACCACTATGGCTACACCTTC
CDR3 protein: CASKESHHYGYTF

V gene: TRBV5-1
clone size: .
J gene: TRBJ1-4
D gene: .
CDR3 DNA: TGCGCCAGCAGCTTGAGGGCAGGGTCTTCTGAAAAACTGTTTTTT
CDR3 protein: CASSLRAGSSEKLFF

V gene: TRBV21-1
clone size: .
J gene: TRBJ1-4
D gene: .
CDR3 DNA: TGTGCCAGCAGCAAAGGGGGGACAGTGGGTCCAACTAATGAAAAACTGTTTTTT
CDR3 protein: CASSKGGTVGPTNEKLFF

V gene: TRBV2
clone size: .
J gene: TRBJ2-7
D gene: .
CDR3 DNA: TGTGCCAGCAGTGAAGCGCAGAGCAGCGGCTTC
CDR3 protein: CASSEAQSSGF

V gene: TRBV7-2
clone size: .
J gene: TRBJ1-3
D gene: TRBD1
CDR3 DNA: TGTGCCAGCAGCTTAGGCCAGGGGGGTGGAAACACCATATATTTT
CDR3 protein: CASSLGQGGGNTIYF

V gene: TRBV28
clone size: .
J gene: TRBJ2-7
D gene: TRBD1
CDR3 DNA: TGTGCCAGCAGCTCGGGACAGAAGTACGAGCAGTACTTC
CDR3 protein: CASSSGQKYEQYF